A single sample gave rise to the 11 T cell receptor beta chains below, sequenced in a study of T-cell memory formation after mild COVID-19. A single record per CDR3 protein comes from TCRdb applying MiXCR to the 5' RACE reads. Of around 130,000 distinct CDR3 sequences in the sample, approximately 15% were seen once. Sequencing was done on a sample of PBMCs or a T cell subset sorted from them (not recorded which). Every receptor here comes from a man between 18 and 35 years old who had mild COVID-19 (a few samples of this study predate the infection). Cell type and time point are not known.

The chain joins TRBV7-2 to TRBJ2-3; 9 bases line up with TRBD2. The CDR3 totals 16 residues. Germline V gene lookup returns CDR1 SGHTA and CDR2 FQGNSA. The V segment lost 5 bases and the J segment 4 bases; nucleotides outside the gene matches: 10. Here the CDR3 reads CASSPGLAIMADTQYF. CDR3 nucleotide sequence: TGTGCCAGCAGCCCGGGACTAGCAATCATGGCAGATACGCAGTATTTT.

V is TRBV5-5 and J is TRBJ1-1; D is ambiguous. The V gene's germline CDR1 is SGHKS and CDR2 YYEKEE (reference sequence). Trimming took 2 bases from V and 8 from J, leaving 16 bases between them. The CDR3 covers 14 residues. CDR3 coding DNA: TGTGCCAGCAGCTTTGGTTTAGATATGAGGGAAGCTTTCTTT. Its translation: CASSFGLDMREAFF.

This clonotype occurred many times. The chain uses TRBV6-2 or TRBV6-3 and TRBJ1-5; TRBD1 matches at 8 bases. This CDR3 is 16 amino acids long. Germline CDR1 is MNHEY and CDR2 is SVGEGT. The J segment lost 1 base and the V segment lost 7 bases, leaving 9 bases of the junction unmatched. DNA of the CDR3: TGTGCCAGCACCTATGGAGGACAGGGAAGCAATCAGCCCCAGCATTTT. This sequence encodes CASTYGGQGSNQPQHF.

V usage is TRBV5-1 and J usage is TRBJ2-3, with a possible D match to TRBD1 (5 bases). The V gene's germline CDR1 is SGHRS and CDR2 YFSETQ. Trimming cost V 4 bases and J 3 bases, with 21 bases left between them. This CDR3 has 17 amino acids. Here the CDR3 DNA reads TGCGCCAGCAGCGAGCAGGGAACAGACGTACGGACAGATACGCAGTATTTT. This encodes CASSEQGTDVRTDTQYF.

This clonotype has more than one count but fewer than ten. The chain combines TRBV7-9 with TRBJ1-1, with D perhaps TRBD1 (5 bases). The germline V gene encodes CDR1 SEHNR and CDR2 FQNEAQ (reference sequence). The V end lost 4 bases, the J end lost 1 base, and 16 bases lay between the germline ends. The CDR3 consists of 16 residues. The CDR3 region is CASSSETDSRNTEAFF. The CDR3 nucleotides are TGTGCCAGCAGCTCCGAGACAGACTCCCGGAACACTGAAGCTTTCTTT.

This chain joins TRBV5-1 and TRBJ2-3; 7 nucleotides agree with TRBD1. CDR3 length: 14 residues. V was pared by 4 bases and J by 5 bases, with 7 bases of the junction left unmatched. Germline V gene sequence: CDR1 SGHRS, CDR2 YFSETQ. CDR3 DNA: TGCGCCAGCAGCCTACGGACAGGCCAAGATACGCAGTATTTT. This encodes CASSLRTGQDTQYF. The full variable domain, completed using reference TRBV5-1 and TRBJ2-3, is KAGVTQTPRYLIKTRGQQVTLSCSPISGHRSVSWYQQTPGQGLQFLFEYFSETQRNKGNFPGRFSGRQFSNSRSEMNVSTLELGDSALYLCASSLRTGQDTQYFGPGTRLTVL.

The chain is built from TRBV12-3 or TRBV12-4 and TRBJ2-2; possible D gene TRBD1, 5 bases. CDR3 length: 13 amino acids. V was trimmed by 6 bases and J by 3 bases, leaving 8 bases between them. CDR3 nucleotides: TGTGCCAGCAGGGGGCAGGACACCGGGGAGCTGTTTTTT. This gives the protein CASRGQDTGELFF.

About this clonotype: One junction end disagrees with the germline gene, perhaps due to a read error. The V and J genes are TRBV7-2 and TRBJ2-5; D perhaps matches TRBD1 (5 bases). Germline assignment: CDR1 SGHTA and CDR2 FQGNSA. The length of the CDR3 is 13 residues. The CDR3 reads CDSSPRDQETQYF. As DNA, the CDR3 is TGTGACAGCAGCCCCAGGGACCAAGAGACCCAGTACTTC.

This clonotype was counted a few times. The chain recombines TRBV6-5 with TRBJ2-7; 7 bases are a match to TRBD1. This CDR3 spans 13 amino acids. Per the germline V gene, CDR1 is MNHEY and CDR2 is SVGAGI. The trim removed 6 bases at V and 3 bases at J, leaving 5 bases unmatched. The CDR3 DNA is TGTGCCAGCAGCACGGGACAGAACTACGAGCAGTACTTC. Protein sequence: CASSTGQNYEQYF.

This clonotype has a handful of counts. The V gene is TRBV28, the J gene TRBJ1-1; D might be TRBD1 (5 bases). Per the germline V gene, CDR1 is MDHEN and CDR2 is SYDVKM. V was shortened by 3 bases and J by 11 bases, with 10 bases between the two germline ends. The CDR3 consists of 11 residues. CDR3 in amino acids: CASSFREGAFF. The CDR3 nucleotides are TGTGCCAGCAGTTTCCGGGAGGGGGCTTTCTTT. Looking up the rest from reference TRBV28 and TRBJ1-1 gives the full variable domain: DVKVTQSSRYLVKRTGEKVFLECVQDMDHENMFWYRQDPGLGLRLIYFSYDVKMKEKGDIPEGYSVSREKKERFSLILESASTNQTSMYLCASSFREGAFFGQGTRLTVV.

This clonotype showed up just a few times. V and J are TRBV4-2 and TRBJ2-7; 8 bases are shared with TRBD1. The CDR3 has 15 amino acids. Germline V gene data show CDR1 as LGHNA and CDR2 as YNFKEQ. V trimming: 0 bases; J trimming: 0 bases; junction bases outside the gene matches: 1. The CDR3 loop reads CASSQDGTGSYEQYF. The CDR3 nucleotides are TGTGCCAGCAGCCAAGATGGGACAGGCTCCTACGAGCAGTACTTC.